This record concerns one TCR beta chain sequence. V was shortened by 1 base and J by 6 bases, with 17 bases between the two germline ends. The germline V gene encodes CDR1 SGHTA and CDR2 FQGNSA. The CDR3 spans 16 residues. This sample was included in a study of blood T cell repertoires in COVID-19. Study context: Samples came from the United States, Italy and Spain, spanning acute and convalescent COVID-19. Sources were T cells, B-cell-depleted T cells, or PBMCs; the material itself was cDNA or gDNA.

In the original analysis: Researchers report that nucleated cell counts were estimated from reference gene primer amplification. Sequencing was performed with immunoSEQ multiplex PCR; in TCRdb, only in-frame clones are kept and a portion is missing. Clone size and the V and J calls come from that table; the DNA yielded D and trimming. The sample lists about 200,000 clones, about 88% occurring once. This clonotype was sampled from a woman of 80 years or more with acute or convalescent COVID-19. Source material: peripheral blood. The gene calls are TRBV7-2 and TRBJ2-3, with D perhaps TRBD2 (5 bases). CDR3 nucleotides: TGTGCCAGCAGCTTAGAGGACGGACTTGGTATGGATACGCAGTATTTT. Residues: CASSLEDGLGMDTQYF.